This T cell receptor (beta chain) stems from a study of early T cells in non-severe SARS-CoV-2 infection. At the level of the study: Alpha and beta chains were unpaired, from unsorted whole-blood bulk RNA. Study findings and constraints: Missing private and CD4 specificities, VDJdb matching favored anti-spike CD8 responses.

This clonotype showed up many times. What it binds is not known. Germline CDR1 and CDR2: SQVTM and ANQGSEA. The V end lost 6 bases, the J end lost 4 bases, and 12 bases lay between the germline ends. The length of the CDR3 is 12 residues. The TCR library protocol attached unique molecular identifiers to the individual cDNA molecules. A single record per CDR3 protein comes from TCRdb applying MiXCR to the 5' RACE reads. The data hold more than 95,000 distinct CDR3 sequences, with approximately 11% observed a single time. The source is an adult who was a healthcare worker with PCR-confirmed SARS-CoV-2 infection or an uninfected control (not recorded which). The specimen comprised whole blood, sampled at baseline. The V gene is TRBV29-1, the J gene TRBJ1-2, with a possible D match to TRBD1 (5 bases). CDR3 amino acids: CSVDVGTYGYTF. CDR3 in DNA: TGCAGCGTGGACGTGGGGACCTATGGCTACACCTTC.